These 17 T cell receptor beta chains came from one sample sequenced in a study of T cells in Graves' hyperthyroidism and ophthalmopathy. Researchers took RNA transcripts and amplified the TCR beta CDR3 regions from them. A first-round RT-PCR of the TCR CDR3 used the HTBI primer set. TCRdb redid the calling of the multiplex PCR reads with MiXCR, one entry per CDR3 protein. The sample consists of around 200,000 distinct CDR3 sequences, about a sixth of them appearing once. Sequenced material: blood. These receptor sequences come from a woman aged 45-59 years with Graves' hyperthyroidism.

This clonotype was detected ten times or more. V usage is TRBV19 and J usage is TRBJ1-1; tentatively, D is TRBD1 (5 bases). The length of the CDR3 is 12 residues. V lost 2 bases and J 11 bases, leaving 12 bases between the germline ends. The V gene's germline CDR1 is LNHDA and CDR2 SQIVND (reference sequence). DNA of the CDR3: TGTGCCAGTAGTATAAGGGGAATAGCGGCTTTCTTT. It specifies CASSIRGIAAFF.

This clonotype was observed many times. This chain joins TRBV6-1 and TRBJ1-1, with D tentatively TRBD1 (5 bases). Per the germline V gene, CDR1 is MNHNS and CDR2 is SASEGT. This CDR3 is 15 amino acids long. V was trimmed by 2 bases and J by 5 bases, leaving 15 bases between them. CDR3 DNA: TGTGCCAGCAGTGAAAGAGGCTGGGAGGGGACTGAAGCTTTCTTT. It specifies CASSERGWEGTEAFF.

This clonotype was detected ten times or more. J is TRBJ2-1 and V is TRBV15; 8 nucleotides align to TRBD2. This CDR3 spans 15 amino acids. V gave up 4 bases and J gave up 3 bases; unmatched junction bases: 5. CDR1 and CDR2 (germline): LNHNV, YYDKDF (reference sequence). CDR3 in amino acids: CATSTVRGVYNEQFF. As DNA, the CDR3 is TGTGCCACCAGCACTGTGCGGGGGGTCTACAATGAGCAGTTCTTC.

The J gene is TRBJ2-7, the V gene TRBV18; a possible D gene is TRBD2 (7 bases). V was trimmed by 4 bases and J by 3 bases, leaving 16 bases between them. CDR3 size: 15 residues. CDR1 and CDR2 from the germline V gene are KGHSH and LQKENI. The CDR3 bases are TGTGCCAGCTCACTGGGGGCGGGGGACAACTACGAGCAGTACTTC. It yields the protein CASSLGAGDNYEQYF.

This clonotype was seen repeatedly, ten times or more. V and J are TRBV28 and TRBJ1-4, with TRBD1 as a possible D gene (6 bases). With 4 bases removed from V and 8 bases from J, the gap between germline ends came to 20 bases. This CDR3 is 16 amino acids long. Germline loops: CDR1 MDHEN, CDR2 SYDVKM. This chain's CDR3 is CASSWGANPGKEKLFF. As DNA, the CDR3 is TGTGCCAGCAGTTGGGGGGCAAACCCCGGGAAAGAAAAACTGTTTTTT.

This clonotype was counted many times. J is TRBJ1-1 and V is TRBV20-1; 7 positions match TRBD1. Germline lookup yields CDR1 DFQATT and CDR2 SNEGSKA (reference sequence). CDR3 length: 14 amino acids. J gave up 5 bases and V 0 bases, and 6 bases lay outside the gene matches. The CDR3 sequence: CSARDGGGETEAFF. CDR3 bases: TGCAGTGCTAGAGATGGAGGGGGCGAGACTGAAGCTTTCTTT.

This clonotype was counted ten times or more. The gene calls are TRBV20-1 and TRBJ2-7, with 7 bases that match TRBD1. This CDR3 has 13 amino acids. The V gene's germline CDR1 is DFQATT and CDR2 SNEGSKA (reference sequence). The junction had 5 bases not matched to a gene; V was cut back by 3 bases and J by 3 bases. The CDR3: CSARRQGLYEQYF. The CDR3 DNA is TGCAGTGCTAGGAGACAGGGCCTCTACGAGCAGTACTTC.

This clonotype was seen only a few times. The chain uses TRBV5-1 and TRBJ2-7; tentatively, D is TRBD2 (5 bases). The CDR3 is 13 amino acids. Trimming shortened V by 9 bases and J by 1 base, and 14 bases separated the two germline ends. Germline V CDR1 and CDR2: SGHRS, YFSETQ. The CDR3 spells CATREGFSYEQYF. The CDR3 DNA reads as TGCGCCACCCGCGAGGGATTTTCCTACGAGCAGTACTTC.

Ten or more counts support this clonotype. The genes are TRBV6-1 and TRBJ1-3, with no clear D. V lost 7 bases, J lost 3 bases, and 4 bases lay in between. The CDR3 length is 11 residues. Per the germline V gene, CDR1 is MNHNS and CDR2 is SASEGT. This CDR3 reads CASILGNTIYF. Here the CDR3 DNA reads TGTGCCAGCATACTTGGAAACACCATATATTTT.

This clonotype was counted many times. J is TRBJ2-1 and V is TRBV10-3; 12 bases agree with TRBD2. The CDR3 runs 16 residues. Per germline, CDR1 ENHRY and CDR2 SYGVKD. The trim removed 0 bases at V and 12 bases at J, leaving 9 bases unmatched. DNA for the CDR3: TGTGCCATCAGTGAGTCTACTAGCGGGGGGCTCTCGGTGCAGTTCTTC. It encodes CAISESTSGGLSVQFF.

This clonotype was observed many times. The gene calls are TRBV28 and TRBJ1-2, with TRBD1 matching 7 bases. V dropped 6 bases and J dropped 8; count of bases not matched to a gene: 9. Germline lookup yields CDR1 MDHEN and CDR2 SYDVKM. The CDR3 extends over 13 amino acids. CDR3 in DNA: TGTGCCAGCAGGCCAACAGGGGCTAGAGGCTACACCTTC. Protein product: CASRPTGARGYTF.

This clonotype was counted ten times or more. The chain couples TRBV10-3 to TRBJ1-2; tentatively, D is TRBD1 (5 bases). V dropped 2 bases and J dropped 1 base, with 14 bases sitting between them. Looked up from germline, CDR1 is ENHRY and CDR2 is SYGVKD. This CDR3 comprises 16 residues. In DNA form, the CDR3 reads TGTGCCATCAGTGAGCCCGGGACGAAACTTAACTATGGCTACACCTTC. Protein sequence: CAISEPGTKLNYGYTF.

This clonotype came up many times. The chain joins TRBV5-6 to TRBJ2-7; D is perhaps TRBD1 (6 bases). V was cut by 2 bases and J by 6 bases, with 12 bases left in between. The CDR3 sequence is 13 residues long. Germline loops: CDR1 SGHDT, CDR2 YYEEEE. Here the CDR3 reads CASSFAQGVEQYF. In DNA, the CDR3 is TGTGCCAGCAGCTTCGCACAGGGAGTCGAGCAGTACTTC.

The genes are TRBV6-9 and TRBJ2-4; D call uncertain. The CDR3 sequence is 16 residues long. The germline V gene encodes CDR1 MNHGY and CDR2 SVAAGI. V dropped 3 bases and J dropped 0 bases, with 12 bases sitting between them. CDR3: CASSYSKQLAKNIQYF. DNA of the CDR3: TGTGCCAGCAGTTACTCGAAACAGCTAGCCAAAAACATTCAGTACTTC.

This clonotype was recorded many times. The J gene is TRBJ1-2, the V gene TRBV6-1, with TRBD1 matching 9 bases. J gave up 5 bases and V 1 base, and 2 bases lay outside the gene matches. The CDR3 has 14 residues. CDR1 MNHNS and CDR2 SASEGT come from the germline V gene. CDR3 bases: TGTGCCAGCAGTGAAGATGGGACAGGGTATGGCTACACCTTC. Translated, it gives CASSEDGTGYGYTF.

V is TRBV28 and J is TRBJ1-2; D unclear. This CDR3 is 14 amino acids long. V lost 7 bases and J 1 base, leaving 13 bases between the germline ends. Germline assignment: CDR1 MDHEN and CDR2 SYDVKM. The CDR3 loop reads CASTPDGFNYGYTF. The CDR3 DNA reads as TGTGCCAGCACCCCGGACGGTTTTAACTATGGCTACACCTTC.

This clonotype was found many times. This chain connects TRBV24-1 to TRBJ2-1; D remains ambiguous. Germline V gene lookup returns CDR1 KGHDR and CDR2 SFDVKD. V shed 5 bases and J shed 5 bases, with 3 bases lying between them. The CDR3 runs 11 residues. The CDR3 is CATSGHNEQFF. The CDR3 DNA reads as TGTGCCACCAGTGGCCACAATGAGCAGTTCTTC.